The TCR beta chain under discussion was sequenced for a study of T cell responses to AZD1222 COVID-19 vaccine. General study points: When two AZD1222 doses had been given, Spike-specific TCR breadth and depth rose.

CDR3 length equals 14 residues. Germline CDR1 is MDHEN and CDR2 is SYDVKM. V was shortened by 2 bases and J by 1 base, with 8 bases between the two germline ends. In the case of this clone: Antigen specificity is unknown.

Sequenced by immunoSEQ multiplex PCR; TCRdb stores in-frame clones only, minus some. The profile shows some 190,000 clones, roughly 94% of them singletons. V is TRBV28 and J is TRBJ1-1; D is unresolved. The TCR comes from an adult who received the MenACWY meningococcal vaccine as a control. Specimen: peripheral blood, collected 28 days after the second dose of the MenACWY control vaccine. The CDR3 is CASSLGSKNTEAFF. The CDR3 DNA follows: TGTGCCAGCAGTTTAGGATCCAAGAACACTGAAGCTTTCTTT.